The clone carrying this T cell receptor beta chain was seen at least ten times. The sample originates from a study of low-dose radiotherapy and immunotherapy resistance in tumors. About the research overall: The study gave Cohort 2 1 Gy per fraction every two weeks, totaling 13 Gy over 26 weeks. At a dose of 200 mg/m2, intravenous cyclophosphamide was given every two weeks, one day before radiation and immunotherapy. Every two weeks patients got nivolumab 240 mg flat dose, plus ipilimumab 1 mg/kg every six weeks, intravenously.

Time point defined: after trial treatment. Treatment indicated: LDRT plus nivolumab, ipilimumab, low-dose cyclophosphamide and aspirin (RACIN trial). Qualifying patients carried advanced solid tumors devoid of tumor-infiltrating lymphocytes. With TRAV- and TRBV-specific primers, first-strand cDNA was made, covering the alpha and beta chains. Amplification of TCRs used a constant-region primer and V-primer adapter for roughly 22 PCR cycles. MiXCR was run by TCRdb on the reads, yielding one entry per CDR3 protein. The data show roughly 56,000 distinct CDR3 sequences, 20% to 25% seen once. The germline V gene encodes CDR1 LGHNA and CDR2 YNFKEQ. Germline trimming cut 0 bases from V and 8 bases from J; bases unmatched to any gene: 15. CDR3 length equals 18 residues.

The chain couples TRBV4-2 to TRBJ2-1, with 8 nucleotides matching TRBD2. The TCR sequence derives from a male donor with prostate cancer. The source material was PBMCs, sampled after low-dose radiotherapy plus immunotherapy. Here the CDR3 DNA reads TGTGCCAGCAGCCAAGATCTTGGTGGGGCGGGAGGTCTCGATGAGCAGTTCTTC. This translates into CASSQDLGGAGGLDEQFF.